What follows are 24 T cell receptor beta chains derived from one specimen sequenced in a study of CD8+CD57+ T cells in acquired aplastic anemia. CD8+CD57+ cell expansion had been shown by flow cytometry in patients chosen for sequencing. Profiles of TCR beta VDJ and CDR3 were generated from a genomic DNA template. A single record per CDR3 protein comes from TCRdb applying MiXCR to the reads. The repertoire holds around 180,000 distinct CDR3 sequences, with 48% as singletons. Specimen: sorted CD4+, CD8+, or CD8+CD57+ T cells (not recorded which) from PBMCs. Source of these receptors: a human donor with aplastic anemia.

Many counts were recorded for this clonotype. The rearrangement joins TRBV5-8 to TRBJ1-5; D is ambiguous. Germline assignment: CDR1 SGHTS and CDR2 YDEGEE. Trimming took off 2 bases at V and 3 bases at J, with 12 bases between the two ends. The CDR3 totals 15 residues. The CDR3 coding sequence is TGTGCCAGCAGCTTAGTTGGGCGCGCCAATCAGCCCCAGCATTTT. Translating it yields CASSLVGRANQPQHF.

The count of this clonotype is one. V and J are TRBV29-1 and TRBJ2-7; TRBD1 or TRBD2 may be the D gene (5 bases each). CDR1 and CDR2 from the germline V gene are SQVTM and ANQGSEA. The CDR3 has 11 residues. Deletions cut 4 bases from V and 9 bases from J, with 13 bases between. The CDR3 DNA follows: TGCAGCGTTGGAGGGGTAGGCGGGCAGTACTTC. This codes for CSVGGVGGQYF.

This clonotype was counted ten times or more. The V and J genes are TRBV19 and TRBJ1-5; TRBD1 might be the D (5 bases). V was pared by 2 bases and J by 6 bases, with 14 bases between. Germline values: CDR1 LNHDA, CDR2 SQIVND (reference sequence). The CDR3 contains 15 residues. The CDR3 DNA reads TGTGCCAGTAGTATACGGGCCGGGGGGAGTCAGCCCCAGCATTTT. Its protein product is CASSIRAGGSQPQHF.

This clonotype appeared many times. The chain carries TRBV5-1 and TRBJ2-1, with 7 bases lining up with TRBD1. CDR1 is SGHRS, CDR2 YFSETQ, per germline. The ends lost 0 bases at V and 8 bases at J; junction bases unmatched: 5. The CDR3 consists of 14 residues. In DNA form, the CDR3 reads TGCGCCAGCAGCTTGGCCCTGACAGGGCATGAGCAGTTCTTC. It codes for CASSLALTGHEQFF.

In its sample, this clonotype was seen many times. This rearrangement joins TRBV24-1 to TRBJ1-4, with 7 positions matching TRBD1. Germline CDR1 reads KGHDR; CDR2 reads SFDVKD. The CDR3 has 16 amino acids. J lost 5 bases, V lost 2 bases, and 7 bases had no gene match. CDR3 coding DNA: TGTGCCACCAGTGATTCGCCGACAGGGTGGAATGAAAAACTGTTTTTT. It yields the protein CATSDSPTGWNEKLFF.

This chain connects TRBV11-2 to TRBJ2-1; the match to TRBD1 covers 8 bases. This CDR3 region has 16 residues. Germline V gene sequence: CDR1 SGHAT, CDR2 FQNNGV. The junction had 10 bases not matched to a gene; V was cut back by 6 bases and J by 3 bases. The CDR3 loop reads CASSSLRGRVYNEQFF. The CDR3 bases are TGTGCCAGCAGTTCGCTCAGGGGGCGCGTCTACAATGAGCAGTTCTTC.

V and J are TRBV29-1 and TRBJ1-1; no definite D call. Germline CDR1 reads SQVTM; CDR2 reads ANQGSEA. The CDR3 covers 13 residues. Deletions cut 2 bases from V and 0 bases from J, with 7 bases between. CDR3 protein: CSVESRLNTEAFF. The CDR3, as DNA: TGCAGCGTTGAATCCCGCCTGAACACTGAAGCTTTCTTT.

This clonotype was found many times. The V and J genes are TRBV10-1 and TRBJ2-1, with unresolved D. V was clipped by 11 bases and J by 14 bases, with 10 bases between them. CDR1 is WNHNN, CDR2 SYGVQD, per germline (reference sequence). The CDR3 covers 8 residues. CDR3 residues: CAGPPKFF. The DNA for the CDR3 is TGCGCCGGGCCCCCGAAGTTCTTC.

This clonotype was found many times. The chain employs TRBV20-1 and TRBJ1-5; D is undetermined. The CDR3 totals 14 residues. Germline V CDR1 and CDR2: DFQATT, SNEGSKA (reference sequence). Trimming took 1 base from V and 0 from J, leaving 7 bases between them. CDR3 residues: CSARGMYSNQPQHF. The CDR3 DNA reads TGCAGTGCTAGAGGGATGTATAGCAATCAGCCCCAGCATTTT.

For this clonotype: The junction departs from the called germline gene at one end, perhaps through a read error. The chain combines TRBV2 with TRBJ2-3; D remains unclear. Germline values: CDR1 SNHLY, CDR2 FYNNEI. This CDR3 has 12 amino acids. CDR3 sequence reads: CTSSERTDTQYF. In DNA, the CDR3 is TGTACCAGCAGTGAGCGCACAGATACGCAGTATTTT.

This clonotype was observed many times. The V gene is TRBV19, the J gene TRBJ1-2, with D possibly being TRBD1 (5 bases). The CDR3 is made up of 14 amino acids. Germline V gene lookup returns CDR1 LNHDA and CDR2 SQIVND (reference sequence). V was clipped by 1 base and J by 7 bases, with 13 bases between them. In nucleotides, the CDR3 is TGTGCCAGTAGTATAGTCGAGGGGCGAAGTGGCTACACCTTC. Protein: CASSIVEGRSGYTF.

This clonotype came up many times. V gene TRBV29-1 combines with J gene TRBJ1-2; no firm D call. The CDR3 runs to 13 residues. Trimming took off 5 bases at V and 2 bases at J, with 12 bases between the two ends. From germline, CDR1 is SQVTM and CDR2 ANQGSEA. CDR3 DNA sequence: TGCAGCGTTCGAGGCCGGGAGAACTATGGCTACACCTTC. This encodes CSVRGRENYGYTF.

The gene calls are TRBV15 and TRBJ2-2; D may match TRBD1 or TRBD2 (5 bases each). Trimming left V 0 bases short and J 0 bases short, with 11 bases between. CDR3 length equals 17 residues. In germline, CDR1 is LNHNV, CDR2 YYDKDF (reference sequence). CDR3 amino acids: CATSRDRGCANTGELFF. As DNA, the CDR3 is TGTGCCACCAGCAGAGACCGGGGCTGTGCGAACACCGGGGAGCTGTTTTTT.

The DNA for the CDR3 is TGTGCCAGCTCAATACAGGGGGGGAACACTGAAGCTTTCTTT. It specifies CASSIQGGNTEAFF. The V gene is TRBV18, the J gene TRBJ1-1; 8 positions agree with TRBD1. The V gene end was trimmed by 5 bases and the J gene end by 1 base; junction bases not matched to a gene: 3. The CDR3 runs 14 residues. The V gene's germline CDR1 is KGHSH and CDR2 LQKENI.

The rearrangement uses TRBV6-1 and TRBJ2-1; TRBD2 aligns across 8 bases. V lost 3 bases, J lost 0 bases, and 4 bases stayed unmatched. Germline values: CDR1 MNHNS, CDR2 SASEGT. The CDR3 totals 16 residues. The CDR3 DNA is TGTGCCAGCAGTGAGGCGGGAGGAGTCTCCTACAATGAGCAGTTCTTC. This sequence encodes CASSEAGGVSYNEQFF.

CDR3 protein: CASSGGVGEQFF. The CDR3 bases are TGCGCCAGCAGTGGTGGTGTTGGTGAGCAGTTCTTC. The chain carries TRBV10-2 and TRBJ2-1; no clear D. From germline, CDR1 is WSHSY and CDR2 SAAADI. The CDR3 is made up of 12 amino acids. The germline V and J ends were trimmed by 4 bases and 9 bases, with 10 bases remaining between them.

This clonotype was recorded at least ten times. The rearrangement links TRBV5-6 to TRBJ1-4; D possibly corresponds to TRBD1 (6 bases). Germline CDR1 SGHDT, CDR2 YYEEEE. This CDR3 region has 15 residues. Between the trimmed V and J ends, which lost 3 bases and 5 bases, there was a span of 14 bases. CDR3 coding DNA: TGTGCCAGCAGCTCCCGAAGGGGGTTGAATGAAAAACTGTTTTTT. Amino acid sequence: CASSSRRGLNEKLFF. Full variable domain (rest looked up from reference TRBV5-6 and TRBJ1-4): DAGVTQSPTHLIKTRGQQVTLRCSPKSGHDTVSWYQQALGQGPQFIFQYYEEEERQRGNFPDRFSGHQFPNYSSELNVNALLLGDSALYLCASSSRRGLNEKLFFGSGTQLSVL.

The chain uses TRBV5-4 and TRBJ1-1, with D possibly being TRBD1 (5 bases). There are 15 residues in the CDR3. Germline V gene lookup returns CDR1 SGHNT and CDR2 YYREEE (reference sequence). The V end lost 0 bases, the J end lost 5 bases, and 14 bases lay between the germline ends. CDR3 sequence reads: CASSLGGERGTEAFF. The CDR3 DNA follows: TGTGCCAGCAGCTTGGGGGGGGAAAGGGGTACTGAAGCTTTCTTT.

This clonotype was detected ten times or more. This sequence joins TRBV5-5 and TRBJ1-6, with D perhaps TRBD1 (6 bases). Deletions cut 4 bases from V and 7 bases from J, with 12 bases between. There are 14 residues in the CDR3. Germline V gives CDR1 SGHKS, CDR2 YYEKEE (reference sequence). DNA of the CDR3: TGTGCCAGCAGCCTCGGGACACCGAATTCACCCCTCCACTTT. It codes for CASSLGTPNSPLHF.

The V gene is TRBV2, the J gene TRBJ2-1; a possible D gene is TRBD2 (6 bases). The CDR3 is 14 residues long. V dropped 6 bases and J dropped 11 bases, with 20 bases sitting between them. Germline V gene sequence: CDR1 SNHLY, CDR2 FYNNEI. In DNA, the CDR3 is TGTGCCAGCAGGGAGGGTGCGACTTGGTATAAGCAGTTCTTC. Its translation: CASREGATWYKQFF. Full variable domain (missing parts from reference TRBV2 and TRBJ2-1): EPEVTQTPSHQVTQMGQEVILRCVPISNHLYFYWYRQILGQKVEFLVSFYNNEISEKSEIFDDQFSVERPDGSNFTLKIRSTKLEDSAMYFCASREGATWYKQFFGPGTRLTVL.

A few counts support this clonotype. The chain combines TRBV6-5 with TRBJ2-7, with 8 bases lining up with TRBD2. Germline V gene data show CDR1 as MNHEY and CDR2 as SVGAGI. This CDR3 has 13 amino acids. V lost 2 bases and J lost 6; bases outside the gene matches: 3. In nucleotides, the CDR3 is TGTGCCAGCAGTTACGGCGGGAGGCTCGAGCAGTACTTC. Amino acid sequence: CASSYGGRLEQYF.

The V gene is TRBV28, the J gene TRBJ1-2, with D possibly matching TRBD1 (5 bases). V was shortened by 7 bases and J by 3 bases, with 15 bases between the two germline ends. The CDR3 consists of 14 residues. Germline CDR1 is MDHEN and CDR2 is SYDVKM. CDR3 in amino acids: CASTGRGFDYGYTF. In DNA form, the CDR3 reads TGTGCCAGCACGGGGAGGGGTTTCGACTATGGCTACACCTTC.

This clonotype was recorded many times. The chain joins TRBV7-2 to TRBJ2-7; the D is unclear. The length of the CDR3 is 11 residues. The V gene lost 3 bases and the J gene lost 0 bases, with 0 bases spanning the gap. Germline lookup yields CDR1 SGHTA and CDR2 FQGNSA. CDR3 DNA: TGTGCCAGCAGCTTCTCCTACGAGCAGTACTTC. Translation gives CASSFSYEQYF.

The chain uses TRBV29-1 and TRBJ2-1; TRBD1 matches 8 bases. The CDR3 totals 14 residues. CDR1 and CDR2 from the germline V gene are SQVTM and ANQGSEA. With V trimmed by 7 bases and J by 4 bases, 9 bases remained unmatched. The CDR3 DNA sequence: TGCAGCGGGGGCGACAGGGGTCAATACAATGAGCAGTTCTTC. It is translated as CSGGDRGQYNEQFF.